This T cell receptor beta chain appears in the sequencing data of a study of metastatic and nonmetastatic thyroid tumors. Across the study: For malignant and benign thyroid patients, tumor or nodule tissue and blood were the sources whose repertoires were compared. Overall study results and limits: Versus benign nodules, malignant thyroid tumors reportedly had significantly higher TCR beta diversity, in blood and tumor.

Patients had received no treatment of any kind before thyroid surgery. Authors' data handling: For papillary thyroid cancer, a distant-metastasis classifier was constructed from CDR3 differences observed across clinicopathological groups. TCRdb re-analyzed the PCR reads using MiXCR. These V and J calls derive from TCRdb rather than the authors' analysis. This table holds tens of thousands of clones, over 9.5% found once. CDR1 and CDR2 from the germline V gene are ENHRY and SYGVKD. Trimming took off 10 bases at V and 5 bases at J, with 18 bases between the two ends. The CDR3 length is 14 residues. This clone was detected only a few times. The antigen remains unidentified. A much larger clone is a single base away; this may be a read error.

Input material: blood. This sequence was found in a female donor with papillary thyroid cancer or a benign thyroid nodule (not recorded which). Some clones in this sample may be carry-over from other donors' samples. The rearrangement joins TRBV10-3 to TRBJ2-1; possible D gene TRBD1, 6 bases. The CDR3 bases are TGTGCCACCAAGTACCGGGACACTAACAATGAGCAGTTCTTC. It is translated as CATKYRDTNNEQFF.